These T cell receptor beta chains were read from a single sample in a study of T cells in localized non-small cell lung cancer. Profiled with immunoSEQ multiplex PCR; TCRdb holds only in-frame clones, not every one. This table has under 35,000 clones, roughly 90% appearing once. The sample consisted of peripheral blood, taken before any cancer treatment. These receptors came from a female donor at least 60 years old with stage I lung adenocarcinoma. The CDR3 runs from the conserved cysteine through the conserved F or W. A D gene is named only where the DNA matches it firmly. Clone size, where shown, is once, few, many, or a class for clones that have expanded.

clone_size j_call v_call d_call cdr3_aa cdr3_nt
once TRBJ2-2 TRBV7-2 TRBD1 CASSPRTGTGTGELFF TGTGCCAGCAGCCCCAGGACCGGGACAGGGACCGGGGAGCTGTTTTTT
NA TRBJ2-7 TRBV14 NA CASSQGRGVYEQYF TGTGCCAGCAGCCAAGGCAGGGGAGTATACGAGCAGTACTTC
NA TRBJ2-2 TRBV19 NA CASSMRTGELFF TGTGCCAGTAGTATGCGAACCGGGGAGCTGTTTTTT
NA TRBJ2-7 TRBV28 NA CASSDSYEQYF TGTGCCAGCAGCGACTCCTACGAGCAGTACTTC
NA TRBJ1-1 TRBV28 NA CASCTGGNTEAFF TGTGCCAGCTGTACAGGCGGGAACACTGAAGCTTTCTTT
NA TRBJ1-3 TRBV19 TRBD1 CASGTGLGNTIYF TGTGCCAGCGGGACAGGGTTGGGAAACACCATATATTTT
NA TRBJ2-5 TRBV4-3 TRBD1 CASSPDRAETQYF TGCGCCAGCAGCCCAGACAGGGCAGAGACCCAGTACTTC
NA TRBJ1-1 TRBV5-4 NA CASSLTSRGLMNTEAFF TGTGCCAGCAGTTTGACATCGCGGGGCCTAATGAACACTGAAGCTTTCTTT
NA TRBJ2-7 TRBV28 TRBD2 CASSVIAKRGYEQYF TGTGCCAGCAGCGTCATAGCTAAGCGGGGGTACGAGCAGTACTTC
NA TRBJ1-2 TRBV6-5 TRBD1 CASRKTGPIYGYTF TGTGCCAGCAGGAAGACAGGGCCGATCTATGGCTACACCTTC